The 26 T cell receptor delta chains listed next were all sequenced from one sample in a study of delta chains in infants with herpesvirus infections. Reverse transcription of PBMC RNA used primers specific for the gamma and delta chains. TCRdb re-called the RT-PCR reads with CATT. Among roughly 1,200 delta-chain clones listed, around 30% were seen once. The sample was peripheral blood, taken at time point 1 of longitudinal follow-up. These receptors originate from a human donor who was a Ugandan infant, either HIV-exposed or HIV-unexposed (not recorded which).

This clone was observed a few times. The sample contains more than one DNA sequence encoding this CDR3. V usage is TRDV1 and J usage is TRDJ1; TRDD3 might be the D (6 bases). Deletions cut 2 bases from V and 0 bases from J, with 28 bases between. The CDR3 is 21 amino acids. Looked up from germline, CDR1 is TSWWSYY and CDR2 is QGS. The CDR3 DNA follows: TGTGCTCTTGGGGAATACCCCTTGAGTATGCCCGAACTGGGTTACACCGATAAACTCATCTTT. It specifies CALGEYPLSMPELGYTDKLIF.

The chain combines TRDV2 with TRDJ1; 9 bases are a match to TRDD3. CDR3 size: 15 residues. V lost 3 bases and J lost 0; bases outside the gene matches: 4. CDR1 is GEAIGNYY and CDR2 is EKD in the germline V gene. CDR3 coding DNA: TGTGCCTGTGACGTACTGGGGGAGTACACCGATAAACTCATCTTT. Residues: CACDVLGEYTDKLIF.

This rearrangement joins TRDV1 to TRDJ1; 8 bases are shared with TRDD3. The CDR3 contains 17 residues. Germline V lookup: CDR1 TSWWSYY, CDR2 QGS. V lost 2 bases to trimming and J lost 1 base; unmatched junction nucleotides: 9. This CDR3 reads CALGEFGYWGVTDKLIF. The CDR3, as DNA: TGTGCTCTTGGGGAATTTGGTTACTGGGGGGTCACCGATAAACTCATCTTT.

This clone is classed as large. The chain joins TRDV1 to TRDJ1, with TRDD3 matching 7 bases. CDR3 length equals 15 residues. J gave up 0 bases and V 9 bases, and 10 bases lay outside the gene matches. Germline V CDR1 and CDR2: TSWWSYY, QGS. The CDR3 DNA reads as TGTGCTCTCAAGGGGGGGATGAGACACACCGATAAACTCATCTTT. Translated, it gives CALKGGMRHTDKLIF.

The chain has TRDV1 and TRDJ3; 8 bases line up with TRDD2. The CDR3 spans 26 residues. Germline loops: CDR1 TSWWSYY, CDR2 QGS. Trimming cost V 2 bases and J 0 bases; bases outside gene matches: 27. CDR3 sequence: CALGEYINMGLPKRAGHSWDTRQMFF. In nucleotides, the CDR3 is TGTGCTCTTGGGGAATATATTAACATGGGCCTTCCTAAGCGGGCTGGACACTCCTGGGACACCCGACAGATGTTTTTC.

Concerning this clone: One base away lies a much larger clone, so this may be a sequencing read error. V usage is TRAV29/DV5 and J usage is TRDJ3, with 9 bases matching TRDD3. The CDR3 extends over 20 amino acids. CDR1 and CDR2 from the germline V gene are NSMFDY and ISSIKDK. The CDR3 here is CAASQVLGDSISWGTRQMFF. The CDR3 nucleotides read TGTGCAGCAAGCCAGGTACTGGGGGACAGTATCTCCTGGGGCACCCGACAGATGTTTTTC.

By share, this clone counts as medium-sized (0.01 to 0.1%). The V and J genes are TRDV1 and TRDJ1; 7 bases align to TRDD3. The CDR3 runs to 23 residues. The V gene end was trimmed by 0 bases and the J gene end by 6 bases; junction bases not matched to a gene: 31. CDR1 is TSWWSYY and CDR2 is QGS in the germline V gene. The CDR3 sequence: CALGELTYRYWGEPPPPVYKLIF. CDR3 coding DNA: TGTGCTCTTGGGGAACTAACCTACCGATACTGGGGAGAGCCACCCCCCCCCGTTTATAAACTCATCTTT.

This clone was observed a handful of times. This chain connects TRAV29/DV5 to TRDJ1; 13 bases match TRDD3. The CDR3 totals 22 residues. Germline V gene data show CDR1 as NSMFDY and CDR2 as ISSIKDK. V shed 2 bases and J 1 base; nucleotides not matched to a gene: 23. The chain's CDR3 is CAARIFYASGTGGYAGTDKLIF. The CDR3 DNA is TGTGCAGCAAGAATCTTCTACGCGAGCGGTACTGGGGGATACGCGGGCACCGATAAACTCATCTTT.

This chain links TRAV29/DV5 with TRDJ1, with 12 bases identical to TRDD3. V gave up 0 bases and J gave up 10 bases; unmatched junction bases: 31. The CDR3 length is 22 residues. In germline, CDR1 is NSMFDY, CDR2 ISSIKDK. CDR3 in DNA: TGTGCAGCAAGCGCAATTTGGAATATTCCTACCCATCCGACTGGGGGATACAGGGGACTCATCTTT. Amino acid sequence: CAASAIWNIPTHPTGGYRGLIF.

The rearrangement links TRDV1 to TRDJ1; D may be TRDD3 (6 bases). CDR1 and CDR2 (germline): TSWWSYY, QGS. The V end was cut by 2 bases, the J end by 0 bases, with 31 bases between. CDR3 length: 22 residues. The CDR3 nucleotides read TGTGCTCTTGGGGAATCTCGACTATCCACACTACTGGCTGGATACTACACCGATAAACTCATCTTT. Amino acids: CALGESRLSTLLAGYYTDKLIF.

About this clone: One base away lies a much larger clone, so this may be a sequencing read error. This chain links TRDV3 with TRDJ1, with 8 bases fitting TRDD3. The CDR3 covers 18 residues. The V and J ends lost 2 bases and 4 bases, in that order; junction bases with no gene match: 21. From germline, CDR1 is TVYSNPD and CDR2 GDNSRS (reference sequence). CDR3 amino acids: CAFRGRVLGVPKNDKLIF. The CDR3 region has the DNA TGTGCCTTTCGTGGTCGGGTACTGGGGGTCCCGAAGAACGATAAACTCATCTTT.

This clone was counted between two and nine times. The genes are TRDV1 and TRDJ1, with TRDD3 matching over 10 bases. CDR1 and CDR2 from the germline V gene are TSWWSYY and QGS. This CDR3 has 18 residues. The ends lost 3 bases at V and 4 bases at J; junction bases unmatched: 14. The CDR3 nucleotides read TGTGCTCTTGGGGATAAACTACGGTCTGGGGGATATGGCGATAAACTCATCTTT. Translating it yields CALGDKLRSGGYGDKLIF.

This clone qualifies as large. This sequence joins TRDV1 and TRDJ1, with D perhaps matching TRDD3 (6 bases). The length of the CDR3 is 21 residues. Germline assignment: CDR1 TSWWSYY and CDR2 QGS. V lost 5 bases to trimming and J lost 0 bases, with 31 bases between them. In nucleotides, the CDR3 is TGTGCTCTTGGGCCACTACAGGACGGGGGACCGACCACTATTCACACCGATAAACTCATCTTT. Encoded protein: CALGPLQDGGPTTIHTDKLIF.

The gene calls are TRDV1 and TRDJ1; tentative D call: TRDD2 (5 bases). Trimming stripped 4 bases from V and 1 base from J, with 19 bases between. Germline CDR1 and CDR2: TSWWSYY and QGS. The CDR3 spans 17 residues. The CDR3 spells CALGGAFSKLCTDKLIF. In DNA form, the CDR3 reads TGTGCTCTTGGGGGGGCCTTCTCTAAACTCTGCACCGATAAACTCATCTTT.

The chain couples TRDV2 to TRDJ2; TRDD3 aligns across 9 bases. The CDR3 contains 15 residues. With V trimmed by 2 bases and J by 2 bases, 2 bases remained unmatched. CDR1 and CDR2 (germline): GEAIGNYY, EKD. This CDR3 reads CACDILGDLTAQLFF. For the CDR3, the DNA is TGTGCCTGTGACATACTGGGGGACTTGACAGCACAACTCTTCTTT.

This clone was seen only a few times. In DNA, the CDR3 is TGTGCTCTTGGGGAACCTCCGTCCTCCTTGAGGGCTACTTTAATCTTGGGGGACACCGATAAACTCATCTTT. Encoded protein: CALGEPPSSLRATLILGDTDKLIF. V is TRDV1 and J is TRDJ1; a weak D match, TRDD3 (6 bases). V was clipped by 1 base and J by 0 bases, with 36 bases between them. Germline lookup yields CDR1 TSWWSYY and CDR2 QGS. The CDR3 extends over 24 amino acids.

CDR3 region: CALGEPASPYWGIPGGADKLIF. CDR3 in DNA: TGTGCTCTTGGGGAACCCGCCTCCCCCTACTGGGGGATACCTGGAGGGGCCGATAAACTCATCTTT. This sequence joins TRDV1 and TRDJ1; 12 nucleotides match TRDD3. With 1 base clipped from V and 3 bases from J, the junction kept 21 bases outside the gene matches. Germline V CDR1 and CDR2: TSWWSYY, QGS. CDR3 length: 22 amino acids.

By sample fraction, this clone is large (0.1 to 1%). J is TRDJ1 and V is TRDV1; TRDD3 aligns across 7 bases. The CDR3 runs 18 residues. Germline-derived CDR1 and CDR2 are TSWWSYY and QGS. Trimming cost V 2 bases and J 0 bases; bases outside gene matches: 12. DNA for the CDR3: TGTGCTCTTGGGGAAAGACGTGGGATACAGCGGGACACCGATAAACTCATCTTT. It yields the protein CALGERRGIQRDTDKLIF.

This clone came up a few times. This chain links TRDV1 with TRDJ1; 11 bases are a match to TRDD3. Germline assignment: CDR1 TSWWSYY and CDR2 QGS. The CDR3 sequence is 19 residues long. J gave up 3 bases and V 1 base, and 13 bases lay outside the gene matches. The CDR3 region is CALGEPLTPYWGIADKLIF. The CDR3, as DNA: TGTGCTCTTGGGGAACCTTTAACCCCCTACTGGGGGATAGCCGATAAACTCATCTTT.

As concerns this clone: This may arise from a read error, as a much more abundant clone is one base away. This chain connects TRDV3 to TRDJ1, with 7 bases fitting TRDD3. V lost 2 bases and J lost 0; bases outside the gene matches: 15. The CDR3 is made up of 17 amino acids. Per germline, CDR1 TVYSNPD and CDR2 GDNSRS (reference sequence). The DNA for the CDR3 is TGTGCCTTTCGATCCGCGGGGGATGCTTGGTACACCGATAAACTCATCTTT. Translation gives CAFRSAGDAWYTDKLIF. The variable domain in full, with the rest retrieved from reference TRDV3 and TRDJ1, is CDKVTQSSPDQTVASGSEVVLLCTYDTVYSNPDLFWYRIRPDYSFQFVFYGDNSRSEGADFTQGRFSVKHILTQKAFHLVISPVRTEDSATYYCAFRSAGDAWYTDKLIFGKGTRVTVEP.

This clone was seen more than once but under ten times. The CDR3 coding sequence is TGTGCAGCAAGGGGGAAGGCCTTCCCCGATGATGCACTGGGGGATACTAAGGATTACACCGATAAACTCATCTTT. Translating gives CAARGKAFPDDALGDTKDYTDKLIF. J is TRDJ1 and V is TRAV29/DV5, with 12 bases aligning to TRDD3. CDR1 NSMFDY and CDR2 ISSIKDK come from the germline V gene. This CDR3 comprises 25 residues. V trimming: 2 bases; J trimming: 0 bases; junction bases outside the gene matches: 32. Variable domain in full (rest from reference TRAV29/DV5 and TRDJ1): DQQVKQNSPSLSVQEGRISILNCDYTNSMFDYFLWYKKYPAEGPTFLISISSIKDKNEDGRFTVFLNKSAKHLSLHIVPSQPGDSAVYFCAARGKAFPDDALGDTKDYTDKLIFGKGTRVTVEP.

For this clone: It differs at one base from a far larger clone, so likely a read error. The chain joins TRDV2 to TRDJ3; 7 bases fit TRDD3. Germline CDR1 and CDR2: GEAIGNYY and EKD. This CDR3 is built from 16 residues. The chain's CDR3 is CACDWGSSWATRQMFF. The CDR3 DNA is TGTGCCTGTGACTGGGGGAGCTCCTGGGCCACCCGACAGATGTTTTTC.

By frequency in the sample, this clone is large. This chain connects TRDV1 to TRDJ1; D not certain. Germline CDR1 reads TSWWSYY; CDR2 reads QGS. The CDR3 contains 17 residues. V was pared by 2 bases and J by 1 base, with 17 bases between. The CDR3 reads CALGEFTSPPFTDKLIF. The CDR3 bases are TGTGCTCTTGGGGAATTCACGAGCCCACCCTTCACCGATAAACTCATCTTT.

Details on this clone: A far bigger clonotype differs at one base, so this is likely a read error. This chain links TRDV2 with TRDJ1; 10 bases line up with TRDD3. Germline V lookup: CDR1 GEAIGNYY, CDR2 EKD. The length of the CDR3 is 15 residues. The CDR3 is CACDPVRTGGSKPIF. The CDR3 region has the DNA TGTGCCTGTGACCCGGTACGCACTGGGGGATCAAAACCCATCTTT.

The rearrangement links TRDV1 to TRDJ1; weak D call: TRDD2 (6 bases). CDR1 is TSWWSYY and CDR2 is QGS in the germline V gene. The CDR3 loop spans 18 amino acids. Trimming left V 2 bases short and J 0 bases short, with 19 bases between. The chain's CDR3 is CALGESSYVVEDTDKLIF. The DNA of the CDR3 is TGTGCTCTTGGGGAAAGCTCCTACGTCGTAGAGGACACCGATAAACTCATCTTT.

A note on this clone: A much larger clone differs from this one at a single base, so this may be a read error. The CDR3 region has the DNA TGTGCTCTTGGGGACCCGTCCACGGTCTATAAACTCATCTTT. Its protein product is CALGDPSTVYKLIF. The chain joins TRDV1 to TRDJ1; D is ambiguous. This CDR3 comprises 14 residues. Germline V gene sequence: CDR1 TSWWSYY, CDR2 QGS. Trimming took off 3 bases at V and 6 bases at J, with 14 bases between the two ends.